This T cell receptor beta chain was profiled in a study of graft-versus-host responses after intestinal transplantation. Study details: Recipients uniformly received anti-thymocyte globulin induction, followed by tacrolimus and steroids for roughly three years. General study results and limits: Ileal or blood samples showed some GvH clones first, and such clones were also found in recipient marrow. Graft-donor T cell macrochimerism in patients accompanied high graft-versus-host to host-versus-graft clonal ratios in allografts.

The germline V and J ends were trimmed by 3 bases and 4 bases, with 12 bases remaining between them. CDR1 SQVTM and CDR2 ANQGSEA come from the germline V gene. The CDR3 contains 13 residues. Clones were read by immunoSEQ multiplex PCR, and TCRdb kept only the in-frame ones, dropping some. The sample lists about 89,000 clones; 91% were seen once. Points on this clone: Its antigen is not known.

The sequences come from unstimulated CD4+ T cells sorted from spleen or lymph node cells, collected before intestinal transplant. The rearrangement uses TRBV29-1 and TRBJ1-2, with D perhaps TRBD1 (5 bases). The receptor comes from a human donor who received an intestinal transplant. As DNA, the CDR3 is TGCAGCGTTGAGACCCAGGGTGGCTATGGCTACACCTTC. This gives the protein CSVETQGGYGYTF.